Listed below are T cell receptor beta chains from one sample, sequenced in a study of T-cell reconstitution after alpha-beta-depleted transplantation in children. MiXCR, run by TCRdb on the PCR reads, gives a single entry per CDR3 protein. This table holds around 370,000 distinct CDR3 sequences, 16% found once. Sample: PBMCs, mostly from graft donor cells, taken 360 days after TCRalphabeta/CD19-depleted stem cell transplant. The receptors come from a male patient between 2 and 9 years old who had a stem cell transplant for acute lymphoblastic leukemia, so the T cells may come from the graft donor. Both conserved end residues are part of each CDR3. D genes are given only for firm matches.

v_gene	d_gene	j_gene	CDR3aa
TRBV19	NA	TRBJ2-2	CASSPTPTNTGELFF
TRBV6-5	NA	TRBJ2-5	CASSYLPGETQYF
TRBV9	NA	TRBJ1-3	CASSVETDRQPIYF
TRBV7-3	NA	TRBJ1-6	CASSFSGRNSPLHF
TRBV12-3/TRBV12-4	TRBD1	TRBJ1-1	CASSLPRGHTEAFF
TRBV4-1	NA	TRBJ1-1	CASSQVGPTEAFF
TRBV5-6	TRBD2	TRBJ2-3	CASTLGGGDTQYF
TRBV4-1	TRBD2	TRBJ2-1	CASSQVGGSHEQFF
TRBV5-1	NA	TRBJ1-4	CASSSDSFRREKLFF
TRBV6-1	NA	TRBJ1-3	CASKEIRVVLPGNTIYF
TRBV3-1	NA	TRBJ2-1	CASSQGRLGSGSYNEQFF
TRBV5-1	NA	TRBJ2-3	CASSLERASTDTQYF
TRBV6-2/TRBV6-3	NA	TRBJ2-3	CASSYPLGSVHTDTQYF
TRBV5-1	NA	TRBJ2-5	CASSLDPWETQYF
TRBV28	NA	TRBJ1-2	CASSLLTGYTF
TRBV28	TRBD2	TRBJ2-3	CASLPWREEDTDTQYF
TRBV7-8	NA	TRBJ1-2	CASSLETGGYTF
TRBV9	TRBD2	TRBJ2-3	CASSERLATDTQYF
TRBV12-3/TRBV12-4	NA	TRBJ2-2	CNSSLISGELFF
TRBV12-3/TRBV12-4	NA	TRBJ1-5	CASRSQGINQPQHF
TRBV6-2/TRBV6-3	NA	TRBJ1-3	CASSFLTGTTGNTIYF
TRBV20-1	TRBD2	TRBJ2-4	CSALVAGTKNIQYF
TRBV28	TRBD2	TRBJ2-3	CASRTLRLAGDEDTQYF
TRBV12-3/TRBV12-4	NA	TRBJ2-7	CASGSRGEQYF
TRBV7-9	NA	TRBJ2-1	CASSSALYNEQFF
TRBV5-1	NA	TRBJ2-3	CASSFSDPSTDTQYF
TRBV7-9	NA	TRBJ1-2	CASTSPDSPKRGYTF
TRBV2	TRBD2	TRBJ2-1	CASSEPSGRDNEQFF
TRBV12-3/TRBV12-4	NA	TRBJ2-7	CASSFLWVGSYEQYF
TRBV18	TRBD2	TRBJ2-3	CASSPVSLSGGTTDTQYF
TRBV4-2	NA	TRBJ2-7	CASSQVRQADYYEQYF
TRBV4-3	NA	TRBJ2-5	CASSQGLTSETQYF
TRBV27	NA	TRBJ2-7	CASSGQGGAWYEQYF
TRBV10-3	NA	TRBJ2-7	CAISESIGTGEQYF
TRBV25-1	TRBD1	TRBJ1-2	CASSEQGANGYTF
TRBV29-1	NA	TRBJ2-1	CSVEKWGSENEQFF
TRBV5-1	NA	TRBJ1-1	CASRGTPNTEAFF
TRBV4-2	TRBD2	TRBJ2-1	CASRNSGRENEQFF
TRBV28	NA	TRBJ2-7	CASSSGTFFYEQYF
TRBV7-2	TRBD2	TRBJ2-1	CASSLVVRTSGYNEQFF
TRBV12-3/TRBV12-4	NA	TRBJ2-1	CASSPPNFLVNGQFF
TRBV11-2	TRBD2	TRBJ2-1	CASSIGLAGVEFF